The entry below gives a single TCR beta chain sequence along with its context. Trimming shortened V by 4 bases and J by 0 bases, and 10 bases separated the two germline ends. This CDR3 contains 14 residues. Germline V gene lookup returns CDR1 SGHAT and CDR2 FQNNGV. This record belongs to a study of shared clonotypes between healthy human individuals. Several immunoSEQ plates received, in even portions, the genomic DNA of each subset. The assay was immunoSEQ multiplex PCR, and TCRdb's table has in-frame clones only and misses some. The sample has over a million clones, more than 75% seen once; the top ten hold about 0.52%. Study donors comprised healthy, HIV-negative adults devoid of recent acute infection or vaccination.

This rearrangement joins TRBV11-2 to TRBJ2-7; D is perhaps TRBD1 (6 bases). What was sequenced was memory CD4+ T cells from PBMCs. This sample's subset: CD45RA-negative fraction. The TCR was taken from a young man in good health. Some clones in this sample may be carry-over from other donors' samples. The CDR3 nucleotides read TGTGCCAGCAGCTCCAACAGGGACTCCTACGAGCAGTACTTC. This translates into CASSSNRDSYEQYF.